These T cell receptor beta chains were read from a single sample in a study of tumor-infiltrating lymphocytes in primary liver carcinoma. Using its own MiXCR run on the multiplex PCR reads, TCRdb lists one record per CDR3 protein. The sample lists 90,000 to 100,000 distinct CDR3 sequences; about three quarters were seen once. The sequenced sample was liver tumor tissue from sampling region 5. The receptors shown here come from a woman aged 55 to 70 with primary liver carcinoma and hepatitis B virus infection. CDR3s include the opening cysteine and the closing phenylalanine or tryptophan. Rows give clone size only sometimes, using once, few, many, or a class for an expanded clone.

J gene,clone size,V gene,CDR3 protein
TRBJ2-4,many,TRBV5-6,CASSLLQLLAKNIQYF
TRBJ2-1,many,TRBV4-1,CASSQDAGLLGNEQFF
TRBJ2-1,.,TRBV11-2,CASSLRPGQGLYNEHFF
TRBJ1-2,.,TRBV6-1,CVSSGYSYGYTF
TRBJ1-1,.,TRBV12-3/TRBV12-4,CASTLGGLTGEAFF
TRBJ2-2,.,TRBV7-3,CVNSLNGGYSGELFF
TRBJ1-6,.,TRBV12-3/TRBV12-4,CANSEGQALHSPLHF
TRBJ1-5,many,TRBV28,CASTLGPGQPQHF
TRBJ1-1,once,TRBV11-3,CVSSKRGTEAFF
TRBJ2-3,.,TRBV11-3,CANSFRTGTDMQYF
TRBJ2-1,once,TRBV29-1,CSVVGGSSYNEQFF
TRBJ2-1,.,TRBV29-1,CSLLFGGRDNEQFF
TRBJ2-3,.,TRBV11-1,CASSLENSRSTNTQYF
TRBJ2-1,.,TRBV5-1,CASSLAGQGGVNEQFF
TRBJ2-1,once,TRBV9,CASSGSGGGASYNEQFF
TRBJ2-1,.,TRBV12-3/TRBV12-4,CDSRPGGRFYNERFF
TRBJ2-7,.,TRBV6-5,CSSSDYERGKSYEQYF
TRBJ2-7,.,TRBV6-6,CVNIRTGDSHEQYF
TRBJ2-2,.,TRBV11-1,CASRPSLGTRELFF
TRBJ1-2,many,TRBV12-3/TRBV12-4,CASSLAPFNKQDGYTF
TRBJ2-1,many,TRBV13,CASSFFGTSGINEQFF
TRBJ2-5,.,TRBV5-6,CASSIAGEETQYF
TRBJ2-7,.,TRBV19,CASSSRDRASWDF
TRBJ2-5,.,TRBV6-6,CANSRGLRSGSRETQYF